The 4 T cell receptor beta chains presented below share a single source sample, sequenced in a study of shared T cell receptors in the human thymus. TCRdb keeps only in-frame clones here, not all; method: immunoSEQ multiplex PCR. The sample records 500,000 to 750,000 clones, approximately 88% being singletons. The same data also went into a second study, on human thymus T cells.

Sequencing was done on a sample of thymocytes. The receptors originated from a boy less than two years old with a congenital heart defect.

The rearrangement joins TRBV4-3 to TRBJ1-1; unclear D gene. V was cut by 0 bases and J by 4 bases, with 12 bases left in between. CDR1 is LGHNA, CDR2 YSLEER, per germline. The CDR3 sequence is 15 residues long. The CDR3 spells CASSQDGGRVTEAFF. The CDR3 DNA follows: TGCGCCAGCAGCCAAGATGGTGGGCGAGTCACTGAAGCTTTCTTT.

V is TRBV27 and J is TRBJ2-7, with D hard to call. This CDR3 is built from 13 residues. V was cut by 6 bases and J by 6 bases, with 15 bases left in between. The V gene's germline CDR1 is MNHEY and CDR2 SMNVEV (reference sequence). The CDR3 region is CASRRVPDTEQYF. The CDR3 bases are TGTGCCAGCAGGCGAGTCCCCGATACCGAGCAGTACTTC.

The sample holds a few counts of this clone. The J gene is TRBJ2-7, the V gene TRBV14; 9 bases line up with TRBD2. This CDR3 is 13 amino acids long. Germline CDR1 SGHDN, CDR2 FVKESK. Trimming took 9 bases from V and 5 from J; bases not matched to a gene: 8. The CDR3 DNA reads TGTGCCAGGTCGCCGGGACTAGCTAACGAGCAGTACTTC. As protein: CARSPGLANEQYF.

The chain recombines TRBV5-1 with TRBJ2-2, with TRBD1 matching over 12 bases. After removal of 1 base from V and 6 bases from J, the junction contained 10 bases not matched to a gene. Germline V lookup: CDR1 SGHRS, CDR2 YFSETQ. This CDR3 spans 18 amino acids. CDR3 nucleotide sequence: TGCGCCAGCAGCTTGTCGGGGGGACAGGGGGCTCTTCCCGGGGAGCTGTTTTTT. It encodes CASSLSGGQGALPGELFF.